Listed below are T cell receptor beta chains from one sample, sequenced in a study of T cells in Graves' hyperthyroidism and ophthalmopathy. MiXCR was run by TCRdb on the multiplex PCR reads, yielding one entry per CDR3 protein. Here the sample spans about 610,000 distinct CDR3 sequences, about 16% being singletons. The specimen sequenced was blood. The source of these receptors is a woman aged 35 to 49 with Graves' ophthalmopathy. The CDR3 runs from the conserved cysteine through the conserved F or W. D genes are given only for firm matches. Size is stated for part of the rows, as once, few or many counts, or as a class when the clone is expanded.

v_gene	abundance	d_gene	j_gene	CDR3aa	CDR3nt
TRBV7-2	.	.	TRBJ2-7	CASSEYSIEQYF	TGTGCCAGCAGCGAATACAGCATCGAGCAGTACTTC
TRBV20-1	few	.	TRBJ2-1	CSAGAYNEQFF	TGCAGTGCCGGGGCTTACAATGAGCAGTTCTTC
TRBV20-1	few	TRBD2	TRBJ2-1	CSARDTSVGAYNEQFF	TGCAGTGCTAGAGACACTAGCGTCGGGGCCTACAATGAGCAGTTCTTC
TRBV19	.	TRBD1	TRBJ1-2	CATTLGTGSYGYTF	TGTGCCACCACCCTCGGGACAGGGTCCTATGGCTACACCTTC
TRBV3-1	many	.	TRBJ2-5	CASSLALGGAEETQYF	TGTGCCAGCAGCCTAGCTTTGGGCGGGGCAGAAGAGACCCAGTACTTC
TRBV28	once	.	TRBJ2-7	CASNPYDPSLRYEQYF	TGTGCCAGCAATCCCTATGACCCCTCACTACGTTACGAGCAGTACTTC
TRBV7-8	.	TRBD1	TRBJ2-2	CASTPRQGPNTGELFF	TGTGCCAGCACCCCCCGACAGGGACCGAACACCGGGGAGCTGTTTTTT
TRBV6-1	few	TRBD2	TRBJ2-1	CASSSPGSGRRNEQFF	TGTGCCAGCAGTTCGCCAGGAAGCGGGAGGAGGAATGAGCAGTTCTTC
TRBV20-1	many	TRBD2	TRBJ2-3	CSALSGRPTDTQYF	TGCAGTGCTCTTAGCGGGAGGCCCACAGATACGCAGTATTTT
TRBV15	few	.	TRBJ1-6	CATSRASVSPLHF	TGTGCCACCAGCAGGGCCTCGGTTTCACCCCTCCACTTT
TRBV15	.	TRBD1	TRBJ2-7	CATSRTGTAYEQYF	TGTGCCACCAGCCGGACAGGGACTGCATACGAGCAGTACTTC
TRBV30	many	.	TRBJ1-3	CAWSPTGNTIYF	TGTGCCTGGAGTCCAACGGGAAACACCATATATTTT
TRBV10-3	.	.	TRBJ2-3	CAISESRASTDTQYF	TGTGCCATCAGTGAGTCGAGAGCAAGCACAGATACGCAGTATTTT
TRBV5-4	.	.	TRBJ2-3	CASSWDFGSTDTQYF	TGTGCCAGCAGCTGGGACTTTGGAAGCACAGATACGCAGTATTTT
TRBV24-1	many	.	TRBJ2-5	CATSDPTGKETQYF	TGTGCCACCAGTGATCCTACAGGGAAAGAGACCCAGTACTTC
TRBV7-3	.	.	TRBJ2-2	CASSYYSGELFF	TGTGCCAGCAGCTACTACTCCGGGGAGCTGTTTTTT
TRBV12-3/TRBV12-4	many	.	TRBJ2-3	CASGQGDTDTQYF	TGTGCCAGCGGGCAGGGAGACACAGATACGCAGTATTTT
TRBV2	many	.	TRBJ2-1	CASSAFQGTYNEQFF	TGTGCCAGCAGTGCCTTTCAGGGTACCTACAATGAGCAGTTCTTC
TRBV11-2	.	TRBD2	TRBJ2-1	CASSFTSGTNEQFF	TGTGCCAGCAGCTTTACTAGCGGGACCAATGAGCAGTTCTTC
TRBV10-2	.	.	TRBJ1-1	CASSEPEVRGLNTEAFF	TGCGCCAGCAGTGAGCCTGAGGTGAGGGGTCTCAACACTGAAGCTTTCTTT
TRBV2	few	.	TRBJ1-2	CASSDRDTANYGYTF	TGTGCCAGCAGTGACCGGGACACCGCTAACTATGGCTACACCTTC
TRBV3-1	many	TRBD1	TRBJ2-5	CASSQDRPGGPAETQYF	TGTGCCAGCAGCCAAGATAGGCCAGGGGGTCCCGCGGAGACCCAGTACTTC
TRBV18	.	.	TRBJ1-5	CASSPRQLKSNQPQHF	TGTGCCAGCTCACCACGACAGCTTAAAAGCAATCAGCCCCAGCATTTT
TRBV20-1	many	TRBD2	TRBJ2-6	CSASSGGASGANVLTF	TGCAGTGCCTCTAGCGGGGGGGCCTCTGGGGCCAACGTCCTGACTTTC
TRBV6-1	many	TRBD1	TRBJ2-7	CASTTGAYYEQYF	TGTGCCAGCACGACAGGGGCCTACTACGAGCAGTACTTC
TRBV19	.	.	TRBJ2-1	CASSMADYNEQFF	TGTGCCAGTAGTATGGCTGACTACAATGAGCAGTTCTTC
TRBV25-1	.	.	TRBJ2-1	CASSEKAVGGNEQFF	TGTGCCAGCAGTGAAAAGGCCGTTGGGGGCAATGAGCAGTTCTTC
TRBV14	.	.	TRBJ1-1	CASSQGLNTEALF	TGTGCCAGCAGCCAAGGTCTGAACACTGAAGCTCTCTTT
TRBV30	few	.	TRBJ2-3	CAGLSGSTDTQYF	TGTGCCGGCCTCTCAGGGTCAACAGATACGCAGTATTTT
TRBV2	.	TRBD2	TRBJ2-1	CASSEKEGTSGGMYNEQFF	TGTGCCAGCAGTGAAAAGGAGGGGACTAGCGGGGGAATGTACAATGAGCAGTTCTTC
TRBV29-1	.	TRBD2	TRBJ2-7	CSAWGSSGSYEQYF	TGCAGCGCCTGGGGGTCTAGCGGTTCCTACGAGCAGTACTTC
TRBV11-1	many	.	TRBJ2-1	CASSLRGFSYNEQFF	TGTGCCAGCAGCTTGAGGGGATTCTCCTACAATGAGCAGTTCTTC
TRBV20-1	.	.	TRBJ2-2	CSARAAYTGELFF	TGCAGTGCTAGGGCCGCGTACACCGGGGAGCTGTTTTTT
TRBV2	many	TRBD2	TRBJ2-2	CASRLAGANTGELFF	TGTGCCAGCAGACTAGCGGGAGCGAACACCGGGGAGCTGTTTTTT
TRBV6-5	.	.	TRBJ2-1	CASSYSAGSYNEQFF	TGTGCCAGCAGTTACAGCGCCGGCTCCTACAATGAGCAGTTCTTC